The clone carrying this TCR beta chain was detected a few times. Authors' methods: Using reference gene primer amplification, nucleated cell counts were estimated. Sequencing used immunoSEQ multiplex PCR; TCRdb keeps in-frame clones, though not all of them. V, J and clone size are taken as reported in that table, and D and trimming were inferred from the DNA itself. The profile covers 70,000 to 80,000 clones, with 70% to 90% appearing a single time and approximately 12% taken by the ten largest. These data belong to a study of blood T cell repertoires in COVID-19. Study in general: Collection of acute and convalescent COVID-19 samples took place in the United States, Italy and Spain. PBMCs, B-cell-depleted T cells, or T cells provided the cDNA or gDNA that made up the material.

The receptor's source is a human donor in a cohort sampled during active COVID-19. Sequenced sample: peripheral blood.

The CDR3 DNA reads as TGTGCCACCAGCAGAGATAGAGCGCTTATCACAGATACGCAGTATTTT. Its translation: CATSRDRALITDTQYF. V usage is TRBV15 and J usage is TRBJ2-3; D gene uncertain. The CDR3 loop spans 16 amino acids. The V end was cut by 0 bases, the J end by 2 bases, with 12 bases between. Looked up from germline, CDR1 is LNHNV and CDR2 is YYDKDF (reference sequence).